The clone carrying this TCR beta chain has only one observation. The sample is drawn from a study of Graves' ophthalmopathy and Graves' hyperthyroidism. The wider study: Ophthalmopathy absent within 18 months of follow-up marked hyperthyroidism as stable.

V was cut by 2 bases and J by 0 bases, with 16 bases left in between. The germline V gene encodes CDR1 SEHNR and CDR2 FQNEAQ (reference sequence). This CDR3 contains 18 residues. RNA transcripts were the source from which TCR beta CDR3 regions were amplified. Second-round multiplex PCR came after first-round RT-PCR with HTBI primers. A single record per CDR3 protein comes from TCRdb applying MiXCR to the multiplex PCR reads. The table records over a million distinct CDR3 sequences, 36% of them present only once. Hyperthyroidism was new, under 2 months, in patients aged 18 to 65. The specimen sequenced was peripheral blood or thyroid tissue (not recorded which). The TCR sequence derives from an adult man with Graves' hyperthyroidism. The V and J genes are TRBV7-9 and TRBJ1-4, with D perhaps TRBD1 (5 bases). This chain's CDR3 is CASSLSYPATATNEKLFF. The CDR3 DNA sequence: TGTGCCAGCAGCTTATCGTACCCCGCGACAGCAACTAATGAAAAACTGTTTTTT.